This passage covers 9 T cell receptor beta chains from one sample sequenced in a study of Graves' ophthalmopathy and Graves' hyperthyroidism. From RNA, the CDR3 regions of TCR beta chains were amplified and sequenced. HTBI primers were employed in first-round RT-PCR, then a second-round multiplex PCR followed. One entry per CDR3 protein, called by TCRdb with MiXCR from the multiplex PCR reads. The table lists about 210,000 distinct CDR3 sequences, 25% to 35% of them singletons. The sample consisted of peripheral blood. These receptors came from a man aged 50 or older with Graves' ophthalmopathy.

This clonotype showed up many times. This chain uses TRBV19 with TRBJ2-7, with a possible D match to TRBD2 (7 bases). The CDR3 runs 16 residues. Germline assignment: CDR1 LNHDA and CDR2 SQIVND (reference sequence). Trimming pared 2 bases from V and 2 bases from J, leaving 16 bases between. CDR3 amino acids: CASSIRRGRGPYEQYF. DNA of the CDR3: TGTGCCAGTAGTATACGGCGGGGGCGAGGACCCTACGAGCAGTACTTC.

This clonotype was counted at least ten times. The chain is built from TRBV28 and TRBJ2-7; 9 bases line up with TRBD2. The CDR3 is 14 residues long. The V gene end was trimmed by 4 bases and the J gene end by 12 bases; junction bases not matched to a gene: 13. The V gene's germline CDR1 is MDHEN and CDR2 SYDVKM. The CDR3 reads CASSSLAGVGGPYF. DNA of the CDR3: TGTGCCAGCAGTTCATTAGCGGGAGTTGGTGGCCCGTACTTC.

The CDR3 region has the DNA TGTGCCAGCAGTTTGGGGAACCGCTTAGACATTCAGTACTTC. It yields the protein CASSLGNRLDIQYF. The chain is built from TRBV28 and TRBJ2-4; D unresolved. The CDR3 sequence is 14 residues long. Trimming shortened V by 3 bases and J by 8 bases, and 14 bases separated the two germline ends. The germline V gene encodes CDR1 MDHEN and CDR2 SYDVKM. The full variable domain, in which reference TRBV28 and TRBJ2-4 provide the parts outside the CDR3, is DVKVTQSSRYLVKRTGEKVFLECVQDMDHENMFWYRQDPGLGLRLIYFSYDVKMKEKGDIPEGYSVSREKKERFSLILESASTNQTSMYLCASSLGNRLDIQYFGAGTRLSVL.

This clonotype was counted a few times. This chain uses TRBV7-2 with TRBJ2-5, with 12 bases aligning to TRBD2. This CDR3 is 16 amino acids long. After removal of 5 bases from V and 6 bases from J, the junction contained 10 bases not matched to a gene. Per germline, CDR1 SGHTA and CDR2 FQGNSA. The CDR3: CASSRLAGVGKKTQYF. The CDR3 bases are TGTGCCAGCAGCAGACTAGCGGGGGTGGGGAAAAAGACCCAGTACTTC.

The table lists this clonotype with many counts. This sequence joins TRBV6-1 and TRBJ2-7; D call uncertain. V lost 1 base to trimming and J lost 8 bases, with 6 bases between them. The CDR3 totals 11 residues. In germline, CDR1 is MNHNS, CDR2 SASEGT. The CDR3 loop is CASSEGLKQYF. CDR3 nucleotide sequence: TGTGCCAGCAGTGAAGGTCTTAAGCAGTACTTC.

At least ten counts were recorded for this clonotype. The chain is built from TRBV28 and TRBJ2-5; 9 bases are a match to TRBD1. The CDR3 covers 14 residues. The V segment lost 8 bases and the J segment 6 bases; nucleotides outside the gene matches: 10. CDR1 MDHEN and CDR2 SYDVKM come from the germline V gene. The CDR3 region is CASGYRQGVKTQYF. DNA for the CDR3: TGTGCCAGCGGATATAGACAGGGGGTGAAGACCCAGTACTTC. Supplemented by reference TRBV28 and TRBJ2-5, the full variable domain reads DVKVTQSSRYLVKRTGEKVFLECVQDMDHENMFWYRQDPGLGLRLIYFSYDVKMKEKGDIPEGYSVSREKKERFSLILESASTNQTSMYLCASGYRQGVKTQYFGPGTRLLVL.

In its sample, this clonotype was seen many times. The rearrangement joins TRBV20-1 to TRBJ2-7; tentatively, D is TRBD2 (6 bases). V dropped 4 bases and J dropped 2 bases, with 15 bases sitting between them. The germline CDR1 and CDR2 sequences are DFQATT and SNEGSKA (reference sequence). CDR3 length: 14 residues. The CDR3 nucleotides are TGCAGTGCTATACGGGGAGGATCAACCTACGAGCAGTACTTC. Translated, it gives CSAIRGGSTYEQYF.

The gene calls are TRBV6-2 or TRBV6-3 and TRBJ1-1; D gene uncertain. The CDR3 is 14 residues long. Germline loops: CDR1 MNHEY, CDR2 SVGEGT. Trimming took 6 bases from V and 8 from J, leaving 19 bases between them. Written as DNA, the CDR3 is TGTGCCAGCAGCCGAGGCAATTCGCCACCCGAAGCTTTCTTT. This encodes CASSRGNSPPEAFF.

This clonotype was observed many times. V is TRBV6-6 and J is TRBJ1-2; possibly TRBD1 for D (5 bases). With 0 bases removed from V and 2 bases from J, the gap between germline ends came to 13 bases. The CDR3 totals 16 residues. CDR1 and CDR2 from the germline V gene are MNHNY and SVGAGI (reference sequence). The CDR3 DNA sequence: TGTGCCAGCAGTTACTCGAGGGCAGGGAGGAACTATGGCTACACCTTC. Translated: CASSYSRAGRNYGYTF.